These 9 T cell receptor beta chains originate from one sample sequenced in a study of post-analysis software for immune sequencing data. Findings and caveats of the study: TRBV5-6, TRBV5-1 and TRBV20-1 belonged to a set of about five TRBV segments that were more frequent in patients than controls.

The library was made from cDNA and included unique molecular identifiers. Using its own MiXCR run on the PCR reads, TCRdb lists one record per CDR3 protein. Of about 760,000 distinct CDR3 sequences in the sample, less than 35% were seen once. Their antigens are not known. The sample comprised blood. These receptor sequences come from a girl aged 10 to 17 with multiple sclerosis.

This clonotype has just a few counts. The CDR3 nucleotides read TGTGCCAGCAGCCCTCGACCCATTGGAGAGACCCAGTACTTC. Protein sequence: CASSPRPIGETQYF. This chain uses TRBV5-5 with TRBJ2-5; unclear D gene. Trimming cost V 4 bases and J 4 bases, with 14 bases left between them. Germline assignment: CDR1 SGHKS and CDR2 YYEKEE (reference sequence). The CDR3 sequence is 14 residues long.

The chain joins TRBV11-2 to TRBJ1-5; no definite D call. V was clipped by 5 bases and J by 6 bases, with 17 bases between them. This CDR3 has 15 amino acids. CDR1 and CDR2 (germline): SGHAT, FQNNGV. The CDR3: CASSPGSETAQPQHF. The CDR3 DNA reads as TGTGCCAGCAGCCCGGGCTCGGAGACGGCTCAGCCCCAGCATTTT. The entire variable domain, with the rest obtained from reference TRBV11-2 and TRBJ1-5, is as follows: EAGVAQSPRYKIIEKRQSVAFWCNPISGHATLYWYQQILGQGPKLLIQFQNNGVVDDSQLPKDRFSAERLKGVDSTLKIQPAKLEDSAVYLCASSPGSETAQPQHFGDGTRLSIL.

This rearrangement joins TRBV27 to TRBJ1-5, with TRBD1 matching 7 bases. Trimming removed 7 bases from V and 6 bases from J; junction bases left unmatched: 9. Germline assignment: CDR1 MNHEY and CDR2 SMNVEV (reference sequence). The length of the CDR3 is 14 residues. The CDR3 sequence is CASTPTGEGQPQHF. The CDR3 DNA is TGTGCCAGCACCCCTACAGGGGAGGGTCAGCCCCAGCATTTT.

This clonotype was counted between two and nine times. CDR3 sequence: CASTSPTGVGNEQYF. CDR3 sequence (DNA): TGTGCCAGCACCTCCCCAACCGGGGTGGGGAACGAGCAGTACTTC. The genes are TRBV5-5 and TRBJ2-7, with D possibly TRBD2 on 5 matching bases. The CDR3 spans 15 residues. V lost 6 bases, J lost 5 bases, and 21 bases lay in between. Germline V gene lookup returns CDR1 SGHKS and CDR2 YYEKEE (reference sequence). Complete variable domain (other parts from reference TRBV5-5 and TRBJ2-7): DAGVTQSPTHLIKTRGQQVTLRCSPISGHKSVSWYQQVLGQGPQFIFQYYEKEERGRGNFPDRFSARQFPNYSSELNVNALLLGDSALYLCASTSPTGVGNEQYFGPGTRLTVT.

This clonotype came up a few times. The V gene is TRBV10-3, the J gene TRBJ2-7, with D possibly called TRBD1 or TRBD2 (5 bases each). V shed 4 bases and J shed 2 bases, with 15 bases lying between them. This CDR3 is 15 amino acids long. From germline, CDR1 is ENHRY and CDR2 SYGVKD. The CDR3 reads CAISAGPTATYEQYF. The CDR3 DNA sequence: TGTGCCATCAGTGCGGGACCGACAGCAACCTACGAGCAGTACTTC.

A remark on this clonotype: Because it lacks the conserved phenylalanine or tryptophan at the end, this CDR3 is likely a read error. The chain joins TRBV7-2 to TRBJ2-2; 8 bases match TRBD2. Losses at the gene ends were 5 bases for V and 4 bases for J; bases not matched to a gene: 9. The V gene's germline CDR1 is SGHTA and CDR2 FQGNSA. CDR3 size: 16 residues. CDR3 DNA sequence: TGTGCCAGCAGCACGCATCTAGCGGGCGTCACCGGGGAGCTGTTTTGT. Its protein product is CASSTHLAGVTGELFC.

The chain carries TRBV7-2 and TRBJ1-2; a weak D match, TRBD1 (5 bases). This CDR3 comprises 16 residues. The germline V gene encodes CDR1 SGHTA and CDR2 FQGNSA. V was trimmed by 4 bases and J by 4 bases, leaving 19 bases between them. Here the CDR3 reads CASSSLGRGRSYGYTF. DNA of the CDR3: TGTGCCAGCAGCTCCCTGGGCCGGGGCAGGAGCTATGGCTACACCTTC.

This chain links TRBV6-5 with TRBJ1-1; 7 bases are shared with TRBD1. V gave up 2 bases and J gave up 11 bases; unmatched junction bases: 11. The CDR3 runs to 14 residues. Germline-derived CDR1 and CDR2 are MNHEY and SVGAGI. The CDR3 sequence is CASSYKGQNGGAFF. DNA for the CDR3: TGTGCCAGCAGTTACAAGGGACAGAACGGGGGTGCTTTCTTT.

The chain joins TRBV20-1 to TRBJ2-7; D may be TRBD1 (6 bases). Germline CDR1 and CDR2: DFQATT and SNEGSKA (reference sequence). Deletions cut 4 bases from V and 4 bases from J, with 11 bases between. The CDR3 is made up of 12 amino acids. The DNA of the CDR3 is TGCAGTGCTACAGGGGACGGGTACGAGCAGTACTTC. Translating it yields CSATGDGYEQYF.